These 29 T cell receptor beta chains were sequenced from one sample in a study of T cell responses to AZD1222 COVID-19 vaccine. Data came from immunoSEQ multiplex PCR; TCRdb stores just in-frame clones and leaves some out. The sample comprises fewer than 120,000 clones, roughly 89% of which are singletons, and roughly 2.5% rests with the top ten. Specimen: peripheral blood, collected 28 days after the second AZD1222 dose. All receptors derive from an adult who received the AZD1222 COVID-19 vaccine.

The rearrangement joins TRBV3-1 (or the pseudogene TRBV3-2) to TRBJ1-2; 8 bases are shared with TRBD1. Germline V CDR1 and CDR2: LGHDT, YNNKEL (reference sequence). V shed 4 bases, J shed 6 bases, and the junction held 4 bases outside the gene matches. The CDR3 totals 13 residues. The DNA of the CDR3 is TGTGCCAGCAGCCCGACAGGGGAGGATGGCTACACCTTC. Protein sequence: CASSPTGEDGYTF.

The genes are TRBV28 and TRBJ1-3, with D unresolved. V was trimmed by 6 bases and J by 7 bases, leaving 10 bases between them. Germline V gene sequence: CDR1 MDHEN, CDR2 SYDVKM. The CDR3 contains 12 residues. The CDR3: CASSWRWNTIYF. The CDR3 region has the DNA TGTGCCAGCAGCTGGAGGTGGAACACCATATATTTT.

The CDR3: CSVAAGGHSGNTIYF. The CDR3 nucleotides read TGCAGCGTTGCCGCGGGGGGTCACTCTGGAAACACCATATATTTT. The genes are TRBV29-1 and TRBJ1-3; D possibly corresponds to TRBD1 (5 bases). The CDR3 is 15 amino acids. CDR1 SQVTM and CDR2 ANQGSEA come from the germline V gene. Trimming stripped 4 bases from V and 0 bases from J, with 13 bases between.

The chain uses TRBV7-6 and TRBJ2-1, with a weak D call TRBD1 (5 bases). The CDR3 has 14 amino acids. V lost 3 bases and J 7 bases, leaving 13 bases between the germline ends. The germline V gene encodes CDR1 SGHVS and CDR2 FNYEAQ. CDR3 nucleotide sequence: TGTGCCAGCAGCTTTGGCCAGGGTACGAATGAGCAGTTCTTC. Protein sequence: CASSFGQGTNEQFF. The full variable domain, rest sourced from reference TRBV7-6 and TRBJ2-1, is GAGVSQSPRYKVTKRGQDVALRCDPISGHVSLYWYRQALGQGPEFLTYFNYEAQQDKSGLPNDRFSAERPEGSISTLTIQRTEQRDSAMYRCASSFGQGTNEQFFGPGTRLTVL.

The chain combines TRBV19 with TRBJ1-3, with D perhaps TRBD1 (5 bases). From germline, CDR1 is LNHDA and CDR2 SQIVND (reference sequence). V shed 3 bases and J shed 0 bases, with 9 bases lying between them. The length of the CDR3 is 15 residues. The CDR3 DNA is TGTGCCAGTAGTATGGGACTCAGCTCTGGAAACACCATATATTTT. Its protein product is CASSMGLSSGNTIYF.

In its sample, this clone was seen once. The rearrangement joins TRBV2 to TRBJ1-4; D call uncertain. Trimming removed 5 bases at V and 1 base at J, with 8 bases between. This CDR3 has 14 residues. Germline CDR1 reads SNHLY; CDR2 reads FYNNEI. As DNA, the CDR3 is TGTGCCAGCAGTAAGGCTGTAACTAATGAAAAACTGTTTTTT. Its translation: CASSKAVTNEKLFF.

In this sample, this clone turned up a few times. The V call is TRBV28, the J call TRBJ2-5, with D hard to call. Germline V gives CDR1 MDHEN, CDR2 SYDVKM. The CDR3 is made up of 12 amino acids. The V end lost 2 bases, the J end lost 4 bases, and 5 bases lay between the germline ends. The CDR3 DNA reads as TGTGCCAGCAGTTTAATCGCAGAGACCCAGTACTTC. As protein: CASSLIAETQYF.

The J gene is TRBJ2-2, the V gene TRBV5-4, with 10 positions matching TRBD2. The CDR3 is 16 residues long. V lost 3 bases, J lost 1 base, and 3 bases stayed unmatched. CDR1 and CDR2 (germline): SGHNT, YYREEE (reference sequence). The CDR3: CASSSRTSGNTGELFF. The DNA for the CDR3 is TGTGCCAGCAGCTCCCGGACTAGCGGGAACACCGGGGAGCTGTTTTTT.

The chain is built from TRBV9 and TRBJ2-3; D call uncertain. V dropped 0 bases and J dropped 4 bases, with 9 bases sitting between them. Germline CDR1 is SGDLS and CDR2 is YYNGEE. The CDR3 totals 14 residues. The CDR3 bases are TGTGCCAGCAGCGTAGTCTCTTCGGCAGATACGCAGTATTTT. Translated: CASSVVSSADTQYF.

This clone was seen a few times. The CDR3 reads CASSPMAVVTGELFF. For the CDR3, the DNA is TGTGCCAGCAGCCCTATGGCGGTTGTCACCGGGGAGCTGTTTTTT. This chain links TRBV7-9 with TRBJ2-2, with D hard to call. The V end lost 5 bases, the J end lost 4 bases, and 14 bases lay between the germline ends. There are 15 residues in the CDR3. Germline V CDR1 and CDR2: SEHNR, FQNEAQ (reference sequence).

The rearrangement joins TRBV18 to TRBJ1-1; no clear D gene. Trimming cost V 3 bases and J 0 bases, with 14 bases left between them. CDR3 size: 16 residues. Germline CDR1 and CDR2: KGHSH and LQKENI. Written as DNA, the CDR3 is TGTGCCAGCTCACCCAGGCCTAGGGTAATGAACACTGAAGCTTTCTTT. This gives the protein CASSPRPRVMNTEAFF. Full variable domain (missing parts from reference TRBV18 and TRBJ1-1): NAGVMQNPRHLVRRRGQEARLRCSPMKGHSHVYWYRQLPEEGLKFMVYLQKENIIDESGMPKERFSAEFPKEGPSILRIQQVVRGDSAAYFCASSPRPRVMNTEAFFGQGTRLTVV.

V usage is TRBV11-2 and J usage is TRBJ2-1; 8 nucleotides match TRBD2. CDR3 length: 15 residues. CDR1 is SGHAT, CDR2 FQNNGV, per germline. The V gene end was trimmed by 0 bases and the J gene end by 10 bases; junction bases not matched to a gene: 8. The CDR3 DNA is TGTGCCAGCAGCTTAGAAACTAGCGGCCCTCCCGAGCAGTTCTTC. Amino acids: CASSLETSGPPEQFF.

The rearrangement joins TRBV29-1 to TRBJ1-4; the match to TRBD1 covers 9 bases. Germline assignment: CDR1 SQVTM and CDR2 ANQGSEA. CDR3 length: 12 amino acids. V lost 7 bases and J lost 5; bases outside the gene matches: 2. CDR3 protein: CSAGQGNEKLFF. The CDR3 nucleotides are TGCAGCGCCGGACAGGGGAATGAAAAACTGTTTTTT.

The chain is built from TRBV3-1 (or the pseudogene TRBV3-2) and TRBJ2-3; 13 bases fit TRBD2. CDR1 is LGHDT and CDR2 is YNNKEL in the germline V gene (reference sequence). This CDR3 spans 21 amino acids. V lost 3 bases and J lost 2; bases outside the gene matches: 17. The CDR3 bases are TGTGCCAGCAGCCACCCCAGGGGACTAGCGGGGCCTGCGAGAGTCACAGATACGCAGTATTTT. Protein: CASSHPRGLAGPARVTDTQYF.

The rearrangement joins TRBV7-2 to TRBJ2-6; a possible D gene is TRBD1 (5 bases). The ends were cut back, 0 bases at V and 4 bases at J, with 13 bases in the middle. The CDR3 extends over 17 amino acids. Germline lookup yields CDR1 SGHTA and CDR2 FQGNSA. CDR3 sequence reads: CASSLATDVAGANVLTF. The CDR3 DNA is TGTGCCAGCAGCTTAGCGACAGACGTGGCGGGGGCCAACGTCCTGACTTTC.

The chain is built from TRBV7-9 and TRBJ1-1, with 7 bases fitting TRBD1. Germline trimming cut 10 bases from V and 3 bases from J; bases unmatched to any gene: 8. This CDR3 has 13 amino acids. The germline V gene has CDR1 SEHNR and CDR2 FQNEAQ (reference sequence). In DNA, the CDR3 is TGTGCCATCCAACAGGGGAGGGACACTGAAGCTTTCTTT. Protein product: CAIQQGRDTEAFF.

CDR3 DNA: TGTGCCAGCAGCTTAGATCTCATCCGGGGTGGCTACGAGCAGTACTTC. Protein product: CASSLDLIRGGYEQYF. The chain recombines TRBV11-2 with TRBJ2-7, with D tentatively TRBD2 (5 bases). The germline V gene has CDR1 SGHAT and CDR2 FQNNGV. The CDR3 is 16 amino acids. Trimming left V 0 bases short and J 3 bases short, with 15 bases between.

The CDR3 DNA is TGCGCCAGCAGCTACGGGACGGCGTCGCGCGTGACCCAGTACTTC. This translates into CASSYGTASRVTQYF. The gene calls are TRBV5-1 and TRBJ2-5; D tentatively reads TRBD1 or TRBD2 (5 bases each). V shed 3 bases and J shed 7 bases, with 19 bases lying between them. Germline V gene data show CDR1 as SGHRS and CDR2 as YFSETQ. This CDR3 comprises 15 residues.

The chain has TRBV2 and TRBJ1-1; the match to TRBD1 covers 7 bases. The trim removed 6 bases at V and 1 base at J, leaving 2 bases unmatched. Germline CDR1 SNHLY, CDR2 FYNNEI. CDR3 size: 13 residues. This CDR3 is CASRQGGNTEAFF. As DNA, the CDR3 is TGTGCCAGCAGGCAGGGGGGGAACACTGAAGCTTTCTTT.

The chain recombines TRBV12-3 or TRBV12-4 with TRBJ2-7; 7 bases align to TRBD2. CDR3 length: 12 residues. Germline trimming cut 5 bases from V and 6 bases from J; bases unmatched to any gene: 4. This chain's CDR3 is CASSLTSAEQYF. CDR3 DNA: TGTGCCAGCAGTCTCACTAGCGCCGAGCAGTACTTC.

The V and J genes are TRBV9 and TRBJ1-3, with D tentatively TRBD1 (6 bases). This CDR3 is built from 17 residues. The V end lost 0 bases, the J end lost 0 bases, and 13 bases lay between the germline ends. Germline V gene data show CDR1 as SGDLS and CDR2 as YYNGEE. CDR3 coding DNA: TGTGCCAGCAGCGTAGGGGGGCACGGATCCTCTGGAAACACCATATATTTT. Its translation: CASSVGGHGSSGNTIYF.

V and J are TRBV6-2 or TRBV6-3 and TRBJ2-7; D remains unclear. V gave up 0 bases and J gave up 0 bases, with 9 bases separating them. This CDR3 has 15 amino acids. Per germline, CDR1 MNHEY and CDR2 SVGEGT. DNA of the CDR3: TGTGCCAGCAGTTACTCCGCAGGCAGCTCCTACGAGCAGTACTTC. Its protein is CASSYSAGSSYEQYF.

V gene TRBV4-1 combines with J gene TRBJ1-4; 8 bases line up with TRBD1. CDR1 and CDR2 (germline): MGHRA, YSYEKL. V was pared by 3 bases and J by 7 bases, with 7 bases of the junction left unmatched. The CDR3 covers 15 residues. The CDR3 nucleotides are TGCGCCAGCAGCCAGCCCCGGGACAGGAGTGAAAAACTGTTTTTT. The encoded protein is CASSQPRDRSEKLFF.

J is TRBJ1-2 and V is TRBV4-2, with 12 nucleotides matching TRBD1. V trimming: 2 bases; J trimming: 8 bases; junction bases outside the gene matches: 6. Germline loops: CDR1 LGHNA, CDR2 YNFKEQ. The CDR3 sequence is 15 residues long. The CDR3 loop is CASSQSGQGAWGYTF. In DNA form, the CDR3 reads TGTGCCAGCAGCCAATCGGGACAGGGGGCGTGGGGCTACACCTTC.

V gene TRBV6-2 or TRBV6-3 combines with J gene TRBJ1-1, with D unclear. There are 12 residues in the CDR3. The germline V gene encodes CDR1 MNHEY and CDR2 SVGEGT. V lost 5 bases, J lost 11 bases, and 15 bases lay in between. The CDR3 protein is CASSHEIPAAFF. The CDR3 DNA reads as TGTGCCAGCAGTCACGAGATTCCAGCTGCTTTCTTT.

The CDR3 loop reads CASSKVNTDTREDNEQFF. The CDR3 DNA is TGTGCCAGCAGCAAAGTTAATACGGACACCCGGGAGGACAATGAGCAGTTCTTC. The chain recombines TRBV21-1 with TRBJ2-1; the table's D call, TRBD2, was not checked against the DNA. TRBV21-1 is annotated as a pseudogene. The CDR3 is 18 amino acids.

The chain uses TRBV7-9 and TRBJ1-5; 8 bases are shared with TRBD1. V dropped 2 bases and J dropped 6; count of bases not matched to a gene: 6. The CDR3 loop spans 15 amino acids. Germline CDR1 is SEHNR and CDR2 is FQNEAQ (reference sequence). As DNA, the CDR3 is TGTGCCAGCAGCTTATCCGGACAGGGCGGTCAGCCCCAGCATTTT. Translated: CASSLSGQGGQPQHF.

The chain combines TRBV7-2 with TRBJ1-2; the match to TRBD1 covers 12 bases. This CDR3 comprises 21 residues. Germline V gene lookup returns CDR1 SGHTA and CDR2 FQGNSA. V shed 0 bases and J 2 bases; nucleotides not matched to a gene: 16. CDR3 nucleotides: TGTGCCAGCAGCTTAGCGTCGGGGACAGGGGGCCCCCTTCAGTTAAACTATGGCTACACCTTC. Translating gives CASSLASGTGGPLQLNYGYTF. The full variable domain, in which reference TRBV7-2 and TRBJ1-2 provide the parts outside the CDR3, is GAGVSQSPSNKVTEKGKDVELRCDPISGHTALYWYRQSLGQGLEFLIYFQGNSAPDKSGLPSDRFSAERTGGSVSTLTIQRTQQEDSAVYLCASSLASGTGGPLQLNYGYTFGSGTRLTVV.

The CDR3 sequence: CASSPAGNRDTEAFF. CDR3 in DNA: TGTGCCAGCTCACCTGCAGGGAATCGGGACACTGAAGCTTTCTTT. The J gene is TRBJ1-1, the V gene TRBV18; weak D call: TRBD1 (5 bases). The germline V gene has CDR1 KGHSH and CDR2 LQKENI. The V end was cut by 3 bases, the J end by 3 bases, with 14 bases between. The CDR3 covers 15 residues.